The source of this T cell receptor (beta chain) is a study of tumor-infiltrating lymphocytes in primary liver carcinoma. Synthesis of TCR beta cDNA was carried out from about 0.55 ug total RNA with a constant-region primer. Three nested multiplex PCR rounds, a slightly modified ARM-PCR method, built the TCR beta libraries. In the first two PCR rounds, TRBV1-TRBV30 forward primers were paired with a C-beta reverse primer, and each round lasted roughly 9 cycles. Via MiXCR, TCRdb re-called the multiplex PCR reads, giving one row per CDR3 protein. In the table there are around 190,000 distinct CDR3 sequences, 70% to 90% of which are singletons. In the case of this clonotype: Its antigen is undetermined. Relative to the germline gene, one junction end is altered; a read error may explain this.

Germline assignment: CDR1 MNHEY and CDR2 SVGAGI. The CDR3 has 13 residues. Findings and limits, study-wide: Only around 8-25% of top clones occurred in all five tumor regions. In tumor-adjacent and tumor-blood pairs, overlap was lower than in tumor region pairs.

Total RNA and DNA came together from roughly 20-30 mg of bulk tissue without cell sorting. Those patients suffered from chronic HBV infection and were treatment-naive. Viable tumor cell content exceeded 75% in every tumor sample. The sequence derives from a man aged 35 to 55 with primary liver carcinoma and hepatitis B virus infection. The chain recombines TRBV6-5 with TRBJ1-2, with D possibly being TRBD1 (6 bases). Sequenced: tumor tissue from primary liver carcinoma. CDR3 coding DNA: TGTGGCAGCAGCCAGGACAGCGTGAGCGGCTACACCTTC. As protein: CGSSQDSVSGYTF.